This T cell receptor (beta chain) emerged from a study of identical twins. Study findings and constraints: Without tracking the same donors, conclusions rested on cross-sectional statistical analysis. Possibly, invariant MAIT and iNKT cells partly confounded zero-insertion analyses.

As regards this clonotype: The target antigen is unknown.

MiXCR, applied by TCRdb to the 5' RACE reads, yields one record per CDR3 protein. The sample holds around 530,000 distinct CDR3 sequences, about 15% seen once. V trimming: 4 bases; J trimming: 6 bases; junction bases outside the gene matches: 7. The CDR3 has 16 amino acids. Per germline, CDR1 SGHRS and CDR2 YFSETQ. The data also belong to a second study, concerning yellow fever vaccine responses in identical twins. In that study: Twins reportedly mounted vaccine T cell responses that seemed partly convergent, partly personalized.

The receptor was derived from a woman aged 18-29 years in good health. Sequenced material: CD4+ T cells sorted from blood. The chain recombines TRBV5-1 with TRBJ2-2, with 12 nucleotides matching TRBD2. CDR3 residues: CASSHTSGRPPGELFF. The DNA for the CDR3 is TGCGCCAGCAGCCATACTAGCGGGAGGCCCCCCGGGGAGCTGTTTTTT.